Following are 17 T cell receptor beta chains from one sample sequenced in a study of blood T cell repertoires in COVID-19. Profiling relied on immunoSEQ multiplex PCR, and the TCRdb table lists in-frame clones only, not all of them. Of roughly 57,000 clones listed, around nine tenths were seen once; the top ten hold under 6.5%. Sequencing used peripheral blood. The receptors derive from a woman aged 60-70 years with COVID-19, enrolled during active disease.

The V and J genes are TRBV30 and TRBJ1-1; the D gene is possibly TRBD1 (6 bases). This CDR3 is 15 amino acids long. The germline gives CDR1 GTSNPN, CDR2 SVGIG (reference sequence). V dropped 0 bases and J dropped 1 base, with 12 bases sitting between them. The CDR3 loop is CAWSVFTGTNTEAFF. The CDR3 bases are TGTGCCTGGAGTGTATTCACAGGGACGAACACTGAAGCTTTCTTT.

The chain combines TRBV13 with TRBJ2-1; D unclear. The germline CDR1 and CDR2 sequences are PRHDT and FYEKMQ (reference sequence). V gave up 5 bases and J gave up 1 base, with 12 bases separating them. The CDR3 runs 15 residues. In nucleotides, the CDR3 is TGTGCCAGCAGCCCCCCCTTTTCGTCCTACAATGAGCAGTTCTTC. Translated, it gives CASSPPFSSYNEQFF.

The chain is built from TRBV2 and TRBJ2-5; 9 positions match TRBD1. Trimming removed 9 bases from V and 1 base from J; junction bases left unmatched: 9. The germline gives CDR1 SNHLY, CDR2 FYNNEI. CDR3 length equals 15 residues. CDR3: CASCVTGGIQETQYF. CDR3 coding DNA: TGTGCCAGTTGTGTGACAGGGGGGATCCAAGAGACCCAGTACTTC. The variable domain in full, with the rest retrieved from reference TRBV2 and TRBJ2-5, is EPEVTQTPSHQVTQMGQEVILRCVPISNHLYFYWYRQILGQKVEFLVSFYNNEISEKSEIFDDQFSVERPDGSNFTLKIRSTKLEDSAMYFCASCVTGGIQETQYFGPGTRLLVL.

The chain has TRBV4-1 and TRBJ2-7; 8 bases fit TRBD2. Germline V CDR1 and CDR2: MGHRA, YSYEKL. Trimming removed 4 bases from V and 6 bases from J; junction bases left unmatched: 14. CDR3 size: 16 residues. The CDR3 nucleotides read TGCGCCAGCAGCCCAGGACTTAGCGGGACATCGGGCGAGCAGTACTTC. Encoded protein: CASSPGLSGTSGEQYF.

The CDR3 loop reads CASSREGQGSQAFF. DNA for the CDR3: TGTGCCAGTAGTAGAGAGGGGCAGGGATCACAAGCTTTCTTT. The chain recombines TRBV19 with TRBJ1-1, with a possible D match to TRBD1 (5 bases). Germline V gives CDR1 LNHDA, CDR2 SQIVND (reference sequence). The CDR3 contains 14 residues. V gave up 4 bases and J gave up 9 bases, with 18 bases separating them. Full variable domain (outside the CDR3, taken from reference TRBV19 and TRBJ1-1): DGGITQSPKYLFRKEGQNVTLSCEQNLNHDAMYWYRQDPGQGLRLIYYSQIVNDFQKGDIAEGYSVSREKKESFPLTVTSAQKNPTAFYLCASSREGQGSQAFFGQGTRLTVV.

The J gene is TRBJ2-7, the V gene TRBV30; 10 positions match TRBD2. V was clipped by 7 bases and J by 0 bases; unmatched bases: 27. From germline, CDR1 is GTSNPN and CDR2 SVGIG (reference sequence). The CDR3 covers 21 residues. The DNA of the CDR3 is TGTGCCTCCTCCATTACGGCAGTGGTTTTAACTAGCGGGGACCCCTCCTACGAGCAGTACTTC. It specifies CASSITAVVLTSGDPSYEQYF.

In DNA form, the CDR3 reads TGTGCCAGTAGTATAGAGCAGGGGGCAATGGAGACCCAGTACTTC. Amino acids: CASSIEQGAMETQYF. This chain joins TRBV19 and TRBJ2-5, with 8 positions matching TRBD1. V shed 0 bases, J shed 5 bases, and the junction held 5 bases outside the gene matches. The CDR3 is made up of 15 amino acids. CDR1 and CDR2 (germline): LNHDA, SQIVND (reference sequence).

CDR3 sequence (DNA): TGTGCCAGTACCCGATCGGCAGGGGGCTTGTATGAAAAACTGTTTTTT. Translation gives CASTRSAGGLYEKLFF. The V call is TRBV19, the J call TRBJ1-4; 8 bases agree with TRBD1. This CDR3 has 16 residues. The V gene end was trimmed by 7 bases and the J gene end by 6 bases; junction bases not matched to a gene: 13. Germline V CDR1 and CDR2: LNHDA, SQIVND (reference sequence).

The genes are TRBV5-6 and TRBJ2-5; a weak D match, TRBD2 (6 bases). The germline gives CDR1 SGHDT, CDR2 YYEEEE. V lost 0 bases and J 6 bases, leaving 12 bases between the germline ends. The CDR3 is 14 residues long. The chain's CDR3 is CASSLGLEGKTQYF. The CDR3 DNA sequence: TGTGCCAGCAGCTTGGGACTGGAGGGGAAGACCCAGTACTTC.

With regard to this clone: Other DNA sequences from this sample encode an identical CDR3 as well. The chain carries TRBV2 and TRBJ2-7; the D is unclear. With 0 bases removed from V and 3 bases from J, the gap between germline ends came to 9 bases. This CDR3 comprises 14 residues. The germline V gene encodes CDR1 SNHLY and CDR2 FYNNEI. CDR3 region: CASSEALRGYEQYF. DNA of the CDR3: TGTGCCAGCAGTGAAGCGCTTAGAGGCTACGAGCAGTACTTC.

V usage is TRBV7-2 and J usage is TRBJ2-1, with D possibly TRBD1 on 6 matching bases. Germline values: CDR1 SGHTA, CDR2 FQGNSA. CDR3 length equals 17 residues. V lost 2 bases, J lost 1 base, and 15 bases lay in between. CDR3 nucleotides: TGTGCCAGCAGCTTACTTCTCACAGGGCAGTCCTACAATGAGCAGTTCTTC. This translates into CASSLLLTGQSYNEQFF.

The chain has TRBV28 and TRBJ1-6, with D possibly TRBD1 on 6 matching bases. The CDR3 runs 14 residues. Germline V gene lookup returns CDR1 MDHEN and CDR2 SYDVKM. The V end was cut by 3 bases, the J end by 7 bases, with 10 bases between. In DNA form, the CDR3 reads TGTGCCAGCAGTTTGCCTCAGGGGAATTCACCCCTCCACTTT. Protein sequence: CASSLPQGNSPLHF. Full variable domain (missing parts from reference TRBV28 and TRBJ1-6): DVKVTQSSRYLVKRTGEKVFLECVQDMDHENMFWYRQDPGLGLRLIYFSYDVKMKEKGDIPEGYSVSREKKERFSLILESASTNQTSMYLCASSLPQGNSPLHFGNGTRLTVT.

The genes are TRBV2 and TRBJ1-4; D is perhaps TRBD1 (6 bases). The CDR3 covers 14 residues. The V gene's germline CDR1 is SNHLY and CDR2 FYNNEI. Trimming shortened V by 4 bases and J by 4 bases, and 10 bases separated the two germline ends. The CDR3 nucleotides read TGTGCCAGCAGTGTGACAGGCGGTAATGAAAAACTGTTTTTT. Protein sequence: CASSVTGGNEKLFF.

The chain links TRBV5-6 to TRBJ2-5; 11 nucleotides line up with TRBD1. CDR3 length: 17 residues. Germline V gene sequence: CDR1 SGHDT, CDR2 YYEEEE. Germline trimming cut 5 bases from V and 5 bases from J; bases unmatched to any gene: 14. The CDR3 nucleotides read TGTGCCAGCAGGCAATTCACCGGGACAGGGGGGTGGGAGACCCAGTACTTC. Amino acid sequence: CASRQFTGTGGWETQYF.

J is TRBJ2-2 and V is TRBV6-1; 9 bases map to TRBD2. The CDR3 contains 17 residues. The trim removed 4 bases at V and 1 base at J, leaving 7 bases unmatched. In germline, CDR1 is MNHNS, CDR2 SASEGT. CDR3 coding DNA: TGTGCCAGCAGTGCGATGGGACTAGCAGAGAACACCGGGGAGCTGTTTTTT. This gives the protein CASSAMGLAENTGELFF.

The rearrangement joins TRBV30 to TRBJ1-5; D possibly corresponds to TRBD1 (6 bases). V lost 2 bases, J lost 2 bases, and 7 bases lay in between. The CDR3 covers 13 residues. Looked up from germline, CDR1 is GTSNPN and CDR2 is SVGIG (reference sequence). Here the CDR3 reads CAWSSGGNQPQHF. CDR3 sequence (DNA): TGTGCCTGGAGTTCAGGGGGCAATCAGCCCCAGCATTTT.

For this clone: Other DNA sequences within the sample encode an identical CDR3. V gene TRBV4-1 combines with J gene TRBJ2-7, with 11 positions matching TRBD2. Germline V gene sequence: CDR1 MGHRA, CDR2 YSYEKL. V was clipped by 3 bases and J by 0 bases; unmatched bases: 16. The CDR3 is 20 amino acids. CDR3 sequence reads: CASSQRAGTAGTSGSYEQYF. For the CDR3, the DNA is TGCGCCAGCAGCCAGCGCGCCGGGACGGCCGGGACTAGCGGCTCCTACGAGCAGTACTTC.